This is a list of T cell receptor beta chains from one sample in a study of cytomegalovirus exposure and HLA in healthy donors. Produced via immunoSEQ multiplex PCR; TCRdb's table is partial and in-frame only. The table has 150,000 to 250,000 clones, approximately 85% seen once. Sequencing used PBMCs. These receptors were collected from a woman aged 45-59 years in good health and CMV-seronegative. The conserved cysteine and the conserved F or W are not part of the CDR3 here. The D gene is left open where the match is weak.

D gene: NA; V gene: TRBV27; J gene: TRBJ1-1; CDR3 protein: ASSYWGDTEAF
D gene: NA; V gene: TRBV7-9; J gene: TRBJ1-4; CDR3 protein: ASSSQGGGFEKLF
D gene: NA; V gene: TRBV6-5; J gene: TRBJ1-6; CDR3 protein: ASSQPDSNSPLH
D gene: NA; V gene: TRBV5-1; J gene: TRBJ2-3; CDR3 protein: ASSLDLTDTQY
D gene: TRBD2; V gene: TRBV11-3; J gene: TRBJ2-1; CDR3 protein: ASSLDGGRYNEQF
D gene: TRBD2; V gene: TRBV28; J gene: TRBJ2-4; CDR3 protein: ASSSSGLAKNIQY
D gene: NA; V gene: TRBV6-1; J gene: TRBJ2-7; CDR3 protein: ASRYDPRAGYEQY
D gene: NA; V gene: TRBV6-1; J gene: TRBJ2-3; CDR3 protein: ASTSAGSTDTQY
D gene: NA; V gene: TRBV5-1; J gene: TRBJ2-2; CDR3 protein: ASSPPRGELF
D gene: NA; V gene: TRBV18; J gene: TRBJ2-5; CDR3 protein: ASSPNNGRETQY
D gene: TRBD1; V gene: TRBV4-1; J gene: TRBJ2-7; CDR3 protein: ASSQVLGQGIYEQY
D gene: TRBD1; V gene: TRBV19; J gene: TRBJ1-5; CDR3 protein: ASSPWDRVNQPQH
D gene: NA; V gene: TRBV29-1; J gene: TRBJ2-1; CDR3 protein: SVIETRNEQF
D gene: TRBD2; V gene: TRBV4-2; J gene: TRBJ2-1; CDR3 protein: ASSQTSPLVNEQF
D gene: NA; V gene: TRBV7-2; J gene: TRBJ1-5; CDR3 protein: ASSLGPHQPQH
D gene: NA; V gene: TRBV28; J gene: TRBJ1-1; CDR3 protein: ASSLLRDYTEAF
D gene: TRBD2; V gene: TRBV18; J gene: TRBJ2-1; CDR3 protein: ASSPPGLAGGLTSYNEQF
D gene: NA; V gene: TRBV6-6; J gene: TRBJ2-7; CDR3 protein: ASSHGQGTSSYEQY
D gene: TRBD2; V gene: TRBV10-1; J gene: TRBJ2-3; CDR3 protein: ASSGTSGSGSTDTQY
D gene: NA; V gene: TRBV6-5; J gene: TRBJ1-4; CDR3 protein: ASREPTNEKLF
D gene: NA; V gene: TRBV5-1; J gene: TRBJ2-3; CDR3 protein: ASSFGTPTDTQY
D gene: TRBD2; V gene: TRBV18; J gene: TRBJ2-1; CDR3 protein: ASSPRTSGNNEQF
D gene: TRBD1; V gene: TRBV9; J gene: TRBJ2-1; CDR3 protein: ASSATGVAEQF
D gene: TRBD2; V gene: TRBV19; J gene: TRBJ2-7; CDR3 protein: ASSIDPASGSYEQY
D gene: NA; V gene: TRBV7-8; J gene: TRBJ2-5; CDR3 protein: ASSQAAADKETQY
D gene: TRBD1; V gene: TRBV29-1; J gene: TRBJ2-6; CDR3 protein: SVGEGQIFSGANVLT
D gene: TRBD2; V gene: TRBV10-1; J gene: TRBJ2-5; CDR3 protein: ASSALVAGALTQETQY
D gene: NA; V gene: TRBV19; J gene: TRBJ1-2; CDR3 protein: ASSTRRDFDYGYT
D gene: NA; V gene: TRBV11-1; J gene: TRBJ1-4; CDR3 protein: ASSLERWGGKLF
D gene: NA; V gene: TRBV28; J gene: TRBJ2-3; CDR3 protein: ASFTGSRADTQY
D gene: TRBD2; V gene: TRBV27; J gene: TRBJ2-3; CDR3 protein: ASSRGISGRTHTQY
D gene: NA; V gene: TRBV9; J gene: TRBJ1-2; CDR3 protein: ASSVGGVNYGYT
D gene: NA; V gene: TRBV9; J gene: TRBJ2-7; CDR3 protein: ASSVGNTYEQY
D gene: NA; V gene: TRBV5-1; J gene: TRBJ2-7; CDR3 protein: ASSSDSSSYEQY
D gene: TRBD1; V gene: TRBV28; J gene: TRBJ2-7; CDR3 protein: ASSLDRYEQY
D gene: NA; V gene: TRBV28; J gene: TRBJ1-2; CDR3 protein: ASSTVKPHGYT
D gene: NA; V gene: TRBV7-9; J gene: TRBJ2-1; CDR3 protein: ASSPSGDSYNEQF
D gene: NA; V gene: TRBV27; J gene: TRBJ2-2; CDR3 protein: ASRPVPNYTGELF
D gene: TRBD1; V gene: TRBV15; J gene: TRBJ1-4; CDR3 protein: ATSRGQANEKLF
D gene: TRBD1; V gene: TRBV5-1; J gene: TRBJ1-1; CDR3 protein: ASSRQGAIGNTEAF
D gene: NA; V gene: TRBV28; J gene: TRBJ2-7; CDR3 protein: ASSPGPSYEQY
D gene: NA; V gene: TRBV6-5; J gene: TRBJ1-1; CDR3 protein: ASSYSGVNTEAF
D gene: NA; V gene: TRBV7-2; J gene: TRBJ1-3; CDR3 protein: ASSLSGNTIY
D gene: NA; V gene: TRBV6-6; J gene: TRBJ2-5; CDR3 protein: ASSYIRGGWTQY
D gene: TRBD1; V gene: TRBV13; J gene: TRBJ1-6; CDR3 protein: ASSPGQGRSPLH
D gene: TRBD1; V gene: TRBV28; J gene: TRBJ2-1; CDR3 protein: ASSLGTGSNEQF
D gene: NA; V gene: TRBV7-3; J gene: TRBJ1-1; CDR3 protein: ASSLGGGWDTEAF
D gene: NA; V gene: TRBV5-6; J gene: TRBJ1-4; CDR3 protein: ASSLAIFATNEKLF
D gene: NA; V gene: TRBV13; J gene: TRBJ1-5; CDR3 protein: ASSETGGLGNQPQH
D gene: NA; V gene: TRBV4-1; J gene: TRBJ2-1; CDR3 protein: ASSQDGVTRNEQF
D gene: NA; V gene: TRBV11-2; J gene: TRBJ1-4; CDR3 protein: ASSPRPPGGEKLF
D gene: NA; V gene: TRBV18; J gene: TRBJ2-5; CDR3 protein: ASSSRQEETQY
D gene: TRBD2; V gene: TRBV28; J gene: TRBJ2-1; CDR3 protein: ASSFVAGGPGYNEQF
D gene: TRBD1; V gene: TRBV5-1; J gene: TRBJ1-2; CDR3 protein: ASSSGTDFLNYGYT
D gene: TRBD2; V gene: TRBV9; J gene: TRBJ2-3; CDR3 protein: ASSEPPTGGADTQY
D gene: NA; V gene: TRBV6-5; J gene: TRBJ1-1; CDR3 protein: ASTYGGNTEAF
D gene: TRBD2; V gene: TRBV28; J gene: TRBJ2-1; CDR3 protein: ASSSNLAAGVYNEQF